This passage covers 21 T cell receptor beta chains from one sample sequenced in a study of cytomegalovirus exposure and HLA in healthy donors. 13 Jbeta primers and 60 Vbeta primers were used for the PCR. TCRdb's copy holds only in-frame clones and misses some; the assay was immunoSEQ multiplex PCR. Across about 55,000 clones, the top ten clones capture approximately 10% of the sample. The specimen was PBMCs. The receptors shown here come from a man aged 50 to 59 in good health and CMV-seropositive.

The rearrangement joins TRBV6-5 to TRBJ2-7; tentative D call: TRBD1 (7 bases). Trimming removed 5 bases at V and 6 bases at J, with 8 bases between. Germline V lookup: CDR1 MNHEY, CDR2 SVGAGI. The CDR3 contains 11 residues. The CDR3 bases are TGTGCCAGCAGTCAGGGGGGCGAGCAGTACTTC. This gives the protein CASSQGGEQYF.

The chain uses TRBV5-1 and TRBJ2-6, with TRBD1 matching over 7 bases. CDR3 length: 19 amino acids. J gave up 1 base and V 5 bases, and 15 bases lay outside the gene matches. The germline V gene encodes CDR1 SGHRS and CDR2 YFSETQ. In nucleotides, the CDR3 is TGCGCCAGCAGTCGGTTGTCGGGACAGAACCCTTCTGGGGCCAACGTCCTGACTTTC. This gives the protein CASSRLSGQNPSGANVLTF.

To note about this clone: In the same sample, other DNA sequences code for this CDR3. This rearrangement joins TRBV20-1 to TRBJ2-7; no reliable D call. Trimming stripped 2 bases from V and 2 bases from J, with 4 bases between. The V gene's germline CDR1 is DFQATT and CDR2 SNEGSKA (reference sequence). The CDR3 consists of 11 residues. Here the CDR3 reads CSARPTYEQYF. The CDR3 DNA reads as TGCAGTGCTAGACCCACCTACGAGCAGTACTTC.

The chain employs TRBV13 and TRBJ1-1; D ambiguous. Trimming stripped 0 bases from V and 3 bases from J, with 8 bases between. Germline V gene lookup returns CDR1 PRHDT and CDR2 FYEKMQ (reference sequence). The CDR3 extends over 14 amino acids. The CDR3 coding sequence is TGTGCCAGCAGCTTAGGGATGCGGGACACTGAAGCTTTCTTT. Residues: CASSLGMRDTEAFF. The full variable domain, in which reference TRBV13 and TRBJ1-1 provide the parts outside the CDR3, is AAGVIQSPRHLIKEKRETATLKCYPIPRHDTVYWYQQGPGQDPQFLISFYEKMQSDKGSIPDRFSAQQFSDYHSELNMSSLELGDSALYFCASSLGMRDTEAFFGQGTRLTVV.

The CDR3 loop reads CASSGRGDQPQHF. The DNA for the CDR3 is TGTGCCAGCAGTGGCAGGGGCGATCAGCCCCAGCATTTT. J is TRBJ1-5 and V is TRBV6-6; possible D gene TRBD1, 6 bases. Germline V gene data show CDR1 as MNHNY and CDR2 as SVGAGI (reference sequence). Trimming left V 5 bases short and J 5 bases short, with 10 bases between. The CDR3 is 13 amino acids.

The chain combines TRBV5-7 with TRBJ2-3, with 7 bases identical to TRBD2. TRBV5-7 is an open reading frame, and its role is uncertain. The CDR3 length is 15 residues. Losses at the gene ends were 0 bases for V and 3 bases for J; bases not matched to a gene: 4. This chain's CDR3 is CASSLGSGGTDTQYF. CDR3 DNA sequence: TGTGCCAGCAGCTTGGGGTCCGGGGGGACAGATACGCAGTATTTT.

The rearrangement links TRBV7-9 to TRBJ2-1; 8 nucleotides line up with TRBD1. The CDR3 totals 14 residues. After removal of 3 bases from V and 5 bases from J, the junction contained 3 bases not matched to a gene. The V gene's germline CDR1 is SEHNR and CDR2 FQNEAQ (reference sequence). The CDR3 DNA is TGTGCCAGCAGCTTGGGACAGGCGGACAATGAGCAGTTCTTC. It codes for CASSLGQADNEQFF.

V gene TRBV6-5 combines with J gene TRBJ1-1; TRBD1 is a possible D gene (5 bases). The germline V and J ends were trimmed by 7 bases and 4 bases, with 16 bases remaining between them. This CDR3 is built from 14 residues. Germline V gene sequence: CDR1 MNHEY, CDR2 SVGAGI. The CDR3 DNA reads TGTGCCAGCACCACTCCTTGGGGGGGCACTGAAGCTTTCTTT. Its protein product is CASTTPWGGTEAFF.

V and J are TRBV6-5 and TRBJ2-6; no clear D. Looked up from germline, CDR1 is MNHEY and CDR2 is SVGAGI. V lost 2 bases and J 0 bases, leaving 5 bases between the germline ends. CDR3 length: 15 amino acids. DNA for the CDR3: TGTGCCAGCAGTTACGCTAGCTCTGGGGCCAACGTCCTGACTTTC. As protein: CASSYASSGANVLTF.

This sequence joins TRBV19 and TRBJ1-2; D possibly corresponds to TRBD1 (6 bases). The CDR3 loop spans 16 amino acids. Trimming cost V 1 base and J 2 bases, with 14 bases left between them. The germline V gene has CDR1 LNHDA and CDR2 SQIVND (reference sequence). The DNA for the CDR3 is TGTGCCAGTAGTATAGTGATCACAGGGAAGAACTATGGCTACACCTTC. Residues: CASSIVITGKNYGYTF.

The V and J genes are TRBV5-1 and TRBJ2-1, with 7 bases aligning to TRBD2. This CDR3 comprises 16 residues. The J segment lost 6 bases and the V segment lost 4 bases, leaving 13 bases of the junction unmatched. Per the germline V gene, CDR1 is SGHRS and CDR2 is YFSETQ. Here the CDR3 reads CASSPRGGRAGNEQFF. The DNA of the CDR3 is TGCGCCAGCAGCCCCCGTGGGGGGAGGGCGGGCAATGAGCAGTTCTTC.

The CDR3 protein is CAWRSSGQPQHF. The CDR3 DNA reads TGTGCCTGGAGATCTAGCGGTCAGCCCCAGCATTTT. The chain employs TRBV30 and TRBJ1-5; D uncertain. From germline, CDR1 is GTSNPN and CDR2 SVGIG (reference sequence). CDR3 length equals 12 residues. V lost 3 bases to trimming and J lost 6 bases, with 9 bases between them.

The V gene is TRBV15, the J gene TRBJ2-3, with TRBD2 matching 10 bases. This CDR3 has 15 residues. V lost 0 bases to trimming and J lost 11 bases; unmatched junction nucleotides: 8. CDR1 and CDR2 from the germline V gene are LNHNV and YYDKDF (reference sequence). DNA of the CDR3: TGTGCCACCAGCAGAGATATAGCGGGGGGAGAAAAGCAGTATTTT. Translation: CATSRDIAGGEKQYF.

As regards this clone: Other DNA sequences within the sample encode an identical CDR3. The rearrangement joins TRBV6-5 to TRBJ1-1, with 8 bases identical to TRBD1. The CDR3 consists of 12 residues. In germline, CDR1 is MNHEY, CDR2 SVGAGI. Germline trimming cut 6 bases from V and 7 bases from J; bases unmatched to any gene: 4. DNA for the CDR3: TGTGCCAGCAGCCGAGGACAGGGTGAAGCTTTCTTT. Encoded protein: CASSRGQGEAFF.

The chain has TRBV5-7 and TRBJ2-7; a weak D match, TRBD1 (6 bases). TRBV5-7 is an ORF; its function is uncertain. Trimming shortened V by 0 bases and J by 3 bases, and 13 bases separated the two germline ends. The CDR3 length is 15 residues. CDR3 loop: CASSLVGAIVYEQYF. CDR3 nucleotides: TGTGCCAGCAGCTTGGTGGGGGCCATCGTCTACGAGCAGTACTTC.

The V gene is TRBV28, the J gene TRBJ1-4; the D is unclear. Trimming cost V 4 bases and J 11 bases, with 11 bases left between them. Per germline, CDR1 MDHEN and CDR2 SYDVKM. This CDR3 has 12 residues. The DNA for the CDR3 is TGTGCCAGCAGTTCCCAGTACAGTAAACTGTTTTTT. It translates to CASSSQYSKLFF. Using reference TRBV28 and TRBJ1-4 for the parts outside the CDR3, the full variable domain is DVKVTQSSRYLVKRTGEKVFLECVQDMDHENMFWYRQDPGLGLRLIYFSYDVKMKEKGDIPEGYSVSREKKERFSLILESASTNQTSMYLCASSSQYSKLFFGSGTQLSVL.

The V call is TRBV4-3, the J call TRBJ2-2; D not resolved. This CDR3 region has 15 residues. With 0 bases removed from V and 1 base from J, the gap between germline ends came to 6 bases. CDR1 is LGHNA and CDR2 is YSLEER in the germline V gene. The CDR3 nucleotides are TGCGCCAGCAGCCAAGACCCCCGGAACACCGGGGAGCTGTTTTTT. It is translated as CASSQDPRNTGELFF.

The CDR3 coding sequence is TGTGCCAGCAGCTCACACCGCCTCGCCGGGACAGGACTCCAAGAGACCCAGTACTTC. This gives the protein CASSSHRLAGTGLQETQYF. The chain joins TRBV12-1 to TRBJ2-5; TRBD1, the D gene given by the table, was not confirmed from the DNA. TRBV12-1 is a recognized pseudogene. The CDR3 is 19 amino acids.

The rearrangement uses TRBV30 and TRBJ2-5; 12 positions match TRBD2. Germline CDR1 reads GTSNPN; CDR2 reads SVGIG (reference sequence). The J segment lost 5 bases and the V segment lost 2 bases, leaving 12 bases of the junction unmatched. CDR3 length equals 17 residues. This chain's CDR3 is CAWSHGLAGSFGETQYF. In DNA form, the CDR3 reads TGTGCCTGGAGTCATGGACTAGCGGGATCGTTTGGGGAGACCCAGTACTTC.

The genes are TRBV7-3 and TRBJ2-7, with 12 positions matching TRBD1. Unmatched junction bases numbered 4, after V lost 4 bases and J lost 6 bases. The CDR3 runs 14 residues. Germline loops: CDR1 SGHTA, CDR2 FQGTGA. This chain's CDR3 is CASSSGTGGGEQYF. CDR3 nucleotides: TGTGCCAGCAGCTCAGGGACAGGGGGCGGCGAGCAGTACTTC.

The rearrangement uses TRBV29-1 and TRBJ1-2, with TRBD1 identical over 8 bases. This CDR3 has 11 residues. V shed 7 bases, J shed 6 bases, and the junction held 4 bases outside the gene matches. Germline V gene sequence: CDR1 SQVTM, CDR2 ANQGSEA. For the CDR3, the DNA is TGCAGCGCCAGGGGGCTGGATGGCTACACCTTC. It yields the protein CSARGLDGYTF. Full variable domain (missing parts from reference TRBV29-1 and TRBJ1-2): SAVISQKPSRDICQRGTSLTIQCQVDSQVTMMFWYRQQPGQSLTLIATANQGSEATYESGFVIDKFPISRPNLTFSTLTVSNMSPEDSSIYLCSARGLDGYTFGSGTRLTVV.